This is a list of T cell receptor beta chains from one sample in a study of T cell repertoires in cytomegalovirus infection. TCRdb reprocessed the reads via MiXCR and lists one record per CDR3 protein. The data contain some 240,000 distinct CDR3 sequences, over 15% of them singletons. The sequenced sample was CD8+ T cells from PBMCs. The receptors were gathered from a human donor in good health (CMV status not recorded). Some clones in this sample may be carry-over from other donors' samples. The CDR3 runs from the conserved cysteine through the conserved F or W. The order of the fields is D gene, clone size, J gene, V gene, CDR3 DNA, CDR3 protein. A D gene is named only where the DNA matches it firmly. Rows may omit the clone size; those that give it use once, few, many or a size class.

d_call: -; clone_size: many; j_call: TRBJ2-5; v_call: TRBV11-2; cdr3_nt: TGTGCCAGCAGCTCCCGCGAGACCCAGTACTTC; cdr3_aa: CASSSRETQYF
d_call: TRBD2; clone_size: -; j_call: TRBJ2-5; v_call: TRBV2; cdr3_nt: TGTGCCGCCGACCTAGCGGGGGCGGGGGAGACCCAGTACTTC; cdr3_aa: CAADLAGAGETQYF
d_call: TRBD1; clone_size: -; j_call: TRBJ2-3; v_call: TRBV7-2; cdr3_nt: TGTGCCAGCAGCTTAGGCGTGTTGGGACAGGGTACAGATACGCAGTATTTT; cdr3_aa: CASSLGVLGQGTDTQYF
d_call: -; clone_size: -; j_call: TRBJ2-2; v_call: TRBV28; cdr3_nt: TGTGCCAGCAGTTTATCAACAGGCTCGGCCGGGGAGCTGTTTTTT; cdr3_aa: CASSLSTGSAGELFF
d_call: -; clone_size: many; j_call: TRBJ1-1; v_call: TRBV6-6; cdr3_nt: TGTGCCAGCAGTTACGGCTCTTCAGCTCATAACACTGAAGCTTTCTTT; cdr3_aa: CASSYGSSAHNTEAFF
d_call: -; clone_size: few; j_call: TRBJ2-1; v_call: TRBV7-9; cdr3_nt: TGTGCCAGCAGCCGTCCTTCCAACGGGAGCTCCTACAATGAGCAGTTCTTC; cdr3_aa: CASSRPSNGSSYNEQFF
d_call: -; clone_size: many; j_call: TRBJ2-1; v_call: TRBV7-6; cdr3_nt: TGTGCCAGCAGCTTAGCGGGGGGAATGGACTCCTACAATGAGCAGTTCTTC; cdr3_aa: CASSLAGGMDSYNEQFF
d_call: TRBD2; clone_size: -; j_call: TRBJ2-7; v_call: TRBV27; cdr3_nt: TGTGCCAGCAGTACCGACCCGGGACTAGCAACCTACGAGCAGTACTTC; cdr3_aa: CASSTDPGLATYEQYF
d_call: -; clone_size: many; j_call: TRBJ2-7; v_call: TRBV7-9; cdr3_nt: TGTGCCAGCAGCCCCCGCGGGTCGGACTATCCCAGCTCCTACGAGCAGTACTTC; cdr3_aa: CASSPRGSDYPSSYEQYF
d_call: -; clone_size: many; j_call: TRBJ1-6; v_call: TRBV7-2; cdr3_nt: TGTGCCAGCAGCCTCGACAGGTTTTGGAGCTCCTATAATTCACCCCTCCACTTT; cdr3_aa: CASSLDRFWSSYNSPLHF
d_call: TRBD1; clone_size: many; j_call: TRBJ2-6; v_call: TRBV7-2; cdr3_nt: TGTGCCAGCAGCCTTACTGACAGGGGCCTCTCTGGGGCCAACGTCCTGACTTTC; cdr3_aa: CASSLTDRGLSGANVLTF
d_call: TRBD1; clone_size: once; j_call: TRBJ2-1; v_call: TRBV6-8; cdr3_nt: TGTGCCAGCAGTTACCGGGACAGGGGGGTTGATGAGCAGTTCTTC; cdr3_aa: CASSYRDRGVDEQFF
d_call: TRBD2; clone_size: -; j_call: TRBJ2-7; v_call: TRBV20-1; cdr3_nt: TGCAGTGCTAGAGATCACAATAGCGGGTACGAGCAGTACTTC; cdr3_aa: CSARDHNSGYEQYF
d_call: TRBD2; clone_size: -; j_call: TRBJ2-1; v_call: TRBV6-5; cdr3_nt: TGTGCCAGCAGTTACTCGCGGGGGGGTTACAATGAGCAGTTCTTC; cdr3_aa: CASSYSRGGYNEQFF
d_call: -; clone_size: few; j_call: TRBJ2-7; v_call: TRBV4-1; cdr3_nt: TGCGCCAGCAGCCAAGCCGCTCCGTCCAAGGGATCCTACTACGAGCAGTACTTC; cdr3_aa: CASSQAAPSKGSYYEQYF
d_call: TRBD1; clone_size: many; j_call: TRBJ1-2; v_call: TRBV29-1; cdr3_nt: TGCAGCGTTACAGGGGACAGGGGGCCCTATGGCTACACCTTC; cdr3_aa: CSVTGDRGPYGYTF
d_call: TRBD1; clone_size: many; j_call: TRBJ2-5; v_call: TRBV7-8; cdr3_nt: TGTGCCAGCAGCTTAGTAGCCGGGACAGACCAAGAGACCCAGTACTTC; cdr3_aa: CASSLVAGTDQETQYF
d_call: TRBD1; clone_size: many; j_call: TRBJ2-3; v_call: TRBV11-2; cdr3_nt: TGTGCCAGCAGCGTGGGACAGAATTCCCCTTTTCGCACAGATACGCAGTATTTT; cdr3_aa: CASSVGQNSPFRTDTQYF
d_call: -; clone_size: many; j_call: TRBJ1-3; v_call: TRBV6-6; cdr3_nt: TGTGCCAGCAGTCCCCGGGACGGATCTGGAAACACCATATATTTT; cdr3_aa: CASSPRDGSGNTIYF
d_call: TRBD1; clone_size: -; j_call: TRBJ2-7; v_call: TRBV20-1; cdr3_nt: TGCAGTGCTAGAGATCGAGGACAGGGACTCTACGAGCAGTACTTC; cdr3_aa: CSARDRGQGLYEQYF
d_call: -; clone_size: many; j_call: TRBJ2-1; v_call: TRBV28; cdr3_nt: TGTGCCAGCAGTTTATACCCCGGGAATGAGCAGTTCTTC; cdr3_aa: CASSLYPGNEQFF
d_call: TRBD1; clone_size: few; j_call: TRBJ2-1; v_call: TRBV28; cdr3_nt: TGTGCCAGCAAACAGGGGACACCTAGCTCCTACAATGAGCAGTTCTTC; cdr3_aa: CASKQGTPSSYNEQFF
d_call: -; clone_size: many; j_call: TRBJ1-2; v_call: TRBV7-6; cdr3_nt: TGTGCCAGCAGCCCCAACCCGGGGGTACCTGACTATGGCTACACCTTC; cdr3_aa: CASSPNPGVPDYGYTF
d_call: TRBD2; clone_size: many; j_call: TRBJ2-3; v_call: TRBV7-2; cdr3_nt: TGTGCCAGCAGCTCAGCGGGGTGGGGCACAGATACGCAGTATTTT; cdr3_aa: CASSSAGWGTDTQYF
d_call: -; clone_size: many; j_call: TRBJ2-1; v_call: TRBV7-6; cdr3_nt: TGTGCCAGCAGCTCTGTGTACAATGAGCAGTTCTTC; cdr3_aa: CASSSVYNEQFF
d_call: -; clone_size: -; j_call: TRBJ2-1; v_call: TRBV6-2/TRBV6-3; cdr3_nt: TGTGCCAGCAGTCTACGATTGACAGGTCGGTACTTCAATGAGCAGTTCTTC; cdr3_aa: CASSLRLTGRYFNEQFF
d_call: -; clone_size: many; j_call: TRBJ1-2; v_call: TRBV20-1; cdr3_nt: TGCAGTGGTCGCGAGGGGCAGGATCAAAACTGGAACTATGGCTACACCTTC; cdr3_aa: CSGREGQDQNWNYGYTF
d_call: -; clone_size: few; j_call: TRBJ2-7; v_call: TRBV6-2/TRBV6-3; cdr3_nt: TGTGCCAGCAGTTATACCCGAGGGGGTTACTACGAGCAGTACTTC; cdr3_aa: CASSYTRGGYYEQYF
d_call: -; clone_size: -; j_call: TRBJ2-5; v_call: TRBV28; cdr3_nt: TGTGCCAGCAGTTCAGCCATACGGGAAGAGACCCAGTACTTC; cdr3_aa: CASSSAIREETQYF
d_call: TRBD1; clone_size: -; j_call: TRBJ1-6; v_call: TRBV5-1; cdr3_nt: TGCGCCAGCAGCTTGGGACAGGGGAGCTATAATTCACCCCTCCACTTT; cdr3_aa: CASSLGQGSYNSPLHF
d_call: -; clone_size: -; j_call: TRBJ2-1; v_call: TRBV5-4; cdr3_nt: TGTGCCAGCAGCTCAGGAGTAGGGCAGTTCTTC; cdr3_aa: CASSSGVGQFF
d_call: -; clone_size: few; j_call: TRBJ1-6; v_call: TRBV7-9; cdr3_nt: TGTGCCAGCAGCGACCGGGACGTTTACTATAATTCACCCCTCCACTTT; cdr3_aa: CASSDRDVYYNSPLHF
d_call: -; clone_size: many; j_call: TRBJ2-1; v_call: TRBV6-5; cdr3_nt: TGTGCCAGCAGTTACTCCTCCGAGTTCAATGAGCAGTTCTTC; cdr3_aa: CASSYSSEFNEQFF
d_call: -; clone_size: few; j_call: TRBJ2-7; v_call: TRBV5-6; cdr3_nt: TGTGCCAGCAGCTTGTACGTGACCGTAAGCTCCTACGAGCAGTACTTC; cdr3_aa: CASSLYVTVSSYEQYF
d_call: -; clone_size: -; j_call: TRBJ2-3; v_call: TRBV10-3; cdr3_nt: TGTGCCATCAGTGAACCCCTGGCGGGGATACCCCTTGCTGATACGCAGTATTTT; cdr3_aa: CAISEPLAGIPLADTQYF
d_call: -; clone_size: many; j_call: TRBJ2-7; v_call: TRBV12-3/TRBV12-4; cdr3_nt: TGTGCCAGCAGTCGGGACTCCCTAAACTCCTACGAGCAGTACTTC; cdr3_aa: CASSRDSLNSYEQYF
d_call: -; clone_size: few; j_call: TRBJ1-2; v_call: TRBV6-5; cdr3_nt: TGTGCCAGCAGTTATAGCGGGGTGGGCGTTGGCTACACCTTC; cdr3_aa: CASSYSGVGVGYTF
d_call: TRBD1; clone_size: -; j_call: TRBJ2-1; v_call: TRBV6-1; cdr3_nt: TGTGCCAGCAGTTTAACCGGGACAGCCCTTAACAATGAGCAGATCTTC; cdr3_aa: CASSLTGTALNNEQIF
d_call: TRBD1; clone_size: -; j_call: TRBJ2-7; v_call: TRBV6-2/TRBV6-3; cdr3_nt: TGTGCCAGCAATGGGACAGGGCCTGCCCACGAGCAGTACTTC; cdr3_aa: CASNGTGPAHEQYF
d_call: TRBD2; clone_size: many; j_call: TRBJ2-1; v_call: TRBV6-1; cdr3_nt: TGTGCCAGCCACCCTAACGGGAGGGATGAGCAGTTCTTC; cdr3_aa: CASHPNGRDEQFF
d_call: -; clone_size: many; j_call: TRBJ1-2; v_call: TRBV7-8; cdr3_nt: TGTGCCAGCAGCTTGGACGCCCCCTATGGCTACACCTTC; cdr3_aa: CASSLDAPYGYTF
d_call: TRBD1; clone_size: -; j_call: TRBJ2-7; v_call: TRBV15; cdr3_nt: TGTGCCACCAGCAGAGATCTGGGACAGAATTCCGAGCAGTACTTC; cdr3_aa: CATSRDLGQNSEQYF
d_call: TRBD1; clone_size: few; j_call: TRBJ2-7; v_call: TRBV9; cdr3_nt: TGTGCCAGCAGCCCAACCCCCGGGACAGGTTACTACGAGCAGTACTTC; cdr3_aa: CASSPTPGTGYYEQYF
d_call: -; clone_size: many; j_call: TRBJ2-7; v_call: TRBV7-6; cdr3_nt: TGTGCCAGCAGCTTAGCTTCGCAGGGTGGGGGATATTCCTACGAGCAGTACTTC; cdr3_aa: CASSLASQGGGYSYEQYF
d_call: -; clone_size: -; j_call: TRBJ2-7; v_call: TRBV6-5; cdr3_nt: TGTGCCAGCAGCCGACTTCCCGGCAGGTCGGACTACGAGCAGTACTTC; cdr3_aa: CASSRLPGRSDYEQYF
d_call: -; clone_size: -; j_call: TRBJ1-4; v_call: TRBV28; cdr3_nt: TGTGCCAGCAGTTTAGGGGTGAAGATAGAAAAACTGTTTTTT; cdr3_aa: CASSLGVKIEKLFF
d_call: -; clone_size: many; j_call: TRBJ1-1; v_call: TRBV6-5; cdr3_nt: TGTGCCAGCAGCGGGGATATAAACACTGAAGCTTTCTTT; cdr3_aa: CASSGDINTEAFF
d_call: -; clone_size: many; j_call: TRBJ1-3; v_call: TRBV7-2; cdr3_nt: TGTGCCAGCAGCTTAGAGGAGACAACTGGAAACACCATATATTTT; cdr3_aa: CASSLEETTGNTIYF
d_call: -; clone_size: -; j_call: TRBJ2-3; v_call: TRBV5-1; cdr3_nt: TGCGCCAGCAGCGAGGACCGCGCAGATACGCAGTATTTT; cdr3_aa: CASSEDRADTQYF
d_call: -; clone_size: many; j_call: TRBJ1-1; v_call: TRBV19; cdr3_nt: TGTGCCAGTAGTATGAAGGGGAGGTTGAACACTGAAGCTTTCTTT; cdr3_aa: CASSMKGRLNTEAFF
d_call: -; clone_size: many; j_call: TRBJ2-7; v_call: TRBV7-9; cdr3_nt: TGTGCCAGCTCAATCTCCTACGAGCAGTACTTC; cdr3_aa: CASSISYEQYF
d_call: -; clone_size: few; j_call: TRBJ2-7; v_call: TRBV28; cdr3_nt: TGTGCCAGCAGTCAGGTTACCTCCTACGAGCAGTACTTC; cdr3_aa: CASSQVTSYEQYF
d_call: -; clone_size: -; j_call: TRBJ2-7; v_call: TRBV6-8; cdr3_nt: TGTGCCACCCAATCCATCCGCGAGCAGTACTTC; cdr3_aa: CATQSIREQYF